The 17 T cell receptor beta chains reported below all come from one sample, sequenced in a study of identical twins. MiXCR, applied by TCRdb to the 5' RACE reads, yields one record per CDR3 protein. This table has under 900,000 distinct CDR3 sequences, around an eighth appearing once. Another study also made use of these data, one on yellow fever vaccine responses in identical twins.

The sequencing sample was made of PBMCs. These receptors originate from a woman aged 18 to 35 in good health.

This clonotype was detected ten times or more. The chain couples TRBV3-1 to TRBJ2-7; TRBD1 might be the D (6 bases). The CDR3 covers 13 residues. V was cut by 0 bases and J by 7 bases, with 10 bases left in between. Germline CDR1 reads LGHDT; CDR2 reads YNNKEL (reference sequence). Here the CDR3 reads CASSQEGGREQYF. Here the CDR3 DNA reads TGTGCCAGCAGCCAAGAAGGGGGACGAGAGCAGTACTTC.

This clonotype was detected only a few times. Written as DNA, the CDR3 is TGTGCCAGCAGCCCCCGGCCCCACGAGCAGTACTTC. Its translation is CASSPRPHEQYF. The chain carries TRBV28 and TRBJ2-7; D is undetermined. V was shortened by 6 bases and J by 5 bases, with 11 bases between the two germline ends. Germline lookup yields CDR1 MDHEN and CDR2 SYDVKM. The CDR3 is made up of 12 amino acids.

This clonotype appeared many times. The rearrangement uses TRBV5-1 and TRBJ2-1; 8 bases agree with TRBD2. Per the germline V gene, CDR1 is SGHRS and CDR2 is YFSETQ. J lost 6 bases, V lost 4 bases, and 9 bases had no gene match. The CDR3 has 15 residues. The CDR3 coding sequence is TGCGCCAGCAGCCGGGGGGGGGGCCTTGGCAATGAGCAGTTCTTC. It translates to CASSRGGGLGNEQFF.

This clonotype was picked up a small number of times. This rearrangement joins TRBV12-3 or TRBV12-4 to TRBJ2-7; D gene uncertain. V was cut by 6 bases and J by 0 bases, with 15 bases left in between. This CDR3 is 15 amino acids long. The CDR3 is CASSSLVSLSYEQYF. The DNA of the CDR3 is TGTGCCAGCAGCTCCCTCGTGAGCCTCTCCTACGAGCAGTACTTC.

The rearrangement uses TRBV29-1 and TRBJ1-2, with unresolved D. The germline V gene encodes CDR1 SQVTM and CDR2 ANQGSEA. V was pared by 3 bases and J by 8 bases, with 25 bases between. The CDR3 consists of 16 residues. CDR3 residues: CSVDSGSIPGMLGYTF. In DNA, the CDR3 is TGCAGCGTTGACTCAGGCTCTATTCCTGGGATGTTAGGCTACACCTTC.

The table lists this clonotype with a few counts. This rearrangement joins TRBV6-1 to TRBJ1-5; a weak D match, TRBD1 (5 bases). Germline lookup yields CDR1 MNHNS and CDR2 SASEGT. Trimming pared 3 bases from V and 3 bases from J, leaving 21 bases between. This CDR3 has 18 residues. DNA for the CDR3: TGTGCCAGCAGTGAGGAGATAACTGGGGCCTGGGTCAATCAGCCCCAGCATTTT. Amino acid sequence: CASSEEITGAWVNQPQHF.

There are a few counts of this clonotype. The V and J genes are TRBV2 and TRBJ2-1; D not resolved. This CDR3 region has 14 residues. Trimming stripped 3 bases from V and 7 bases from J, with 13 bases between. Germline V gives CDR1 SNHLY, CDR2 FYNNEI. In DNA, the CDR3 is TGTGCCAGCAGTGAGATTCAGGTTAATAATGAGCAGTTCTTC. This codes for CASSEIQVNNEQFF.

The V and J genes are TRBV28 and TRBJ1-1; a possible D gene is TRBD1 (5 bases). Looked up from germline, CDR1 is MDHEN and CDR2 is SYDVKM. The CDR3 runs to 13 residues. V was shortened by 3 bases and J by 7 bases, with 12 bases between the two germline ends. The CDR3 is CASSFSRVNEAFF. In DNA, the CDR3 is TGTGCCAGCAGTTTTTCCAGGGTGAATGAAGCTTTCTTT.

This clonotype showed up just a few times. The rearrangement joins TRBV3-1 to TRBJ1-4; 7 bases map to TRBD1. After removal of 4 bases from V and 0 bases from J, the junction contained 14 bases not matched to a gene. CDR1 LGHDT and CDR2 YNNKEL come from the germline V gene (reference sequence). The CDR3 contains 19 residues. The DNA for the CDR3 is TGTGCCAGCAGCCCCGGACAGGCTACCTGGGTTGCAACTAATGAAAAACTGTTTTTT. It encodes CASSPGQATWVATNEKLFF.

The table lists this clonotype with many counts. The chain combines TRBV15 with TRBJ2-1; D is undetermined. This CDR3 region has 11 residues. Germline V gene lookup returns CDR1 LNHNV and CDR2 YYDKDF (reference sequence). Trimming pared 0 bases from V and 6 bases from J, leaving 0 bases between. The CDR3 DNA sequence: TGTGCCACCAGCAGAGACAATGAGCAGTTCTTC. Amino acid sequence: CATSRDNEQFF.

This clonotype has a count of ten or more. The rearrangement links TRBV20-1 to TRBJ2-3; D call uncertain. Germline V lookup: CDR1 DFQATT, CDR2 SNEGSKA (reference sequence). The CDR3 consists of 13 residues. Trimming removed 2 bases at V and 0 bases at J, with 6 bases between. CDR3 region: CSARSPSTDTQYF. For the CDR3, the DNA is TGCAGTGCTAGAAGTCCCAGCACAGATACGCAGTATTTT.

This clonotype has just a few counts. This rearrangement joins TRBV5-1 to TRBJ2-7; 7 bases match TRBD2. Germline V CDR1 and CDR2: SGHRS, YFSETQ. Losses at the gene ends were 0 bases for V and 2 bases for J; bases not matched to a gene: 8. This CDR3 is built from 16 residues. In DNA, the CDR3 is TGCGCCAGCAGCTTGGGCGGGCGGGAGATAGCCTACGAGCAGTACTTC. Its protein product is CASSLGGREIAYEQYF.

The chain carries TRBV20-1 and TRBJ2-7; D is unresolved. The CDR3 is 11 amino acids. V dropped 0 bases and J dropped 9 bases, with 9 bases sitting between them. CDR1 is DFQATT and CDR2 is SNEGSKA in the germline V gene (reference sequence). The CDR3 region has the DNA TGCAGTGCTAGAGAAAAACTAAGGCAGTACTTC. Translating gives CSAREKLRQYF.

The table lists this clonotype with many counts. The chain couples TRBV12-3 or TRBV12-4 to TRBJ2-7, with 7 bases matching TRBD2. The V segment lost 1 base and the J segment 0 bases; nucleotides outside the gene matches: 0. This CDR3 contains 14 residues. This CDR3 reads CASSLGTSSYEQYF. The CDR3 DNA reads TGTGCCAGCAGTTTAGGGACTAGCTCCTACGAGCAGTACTTC.

This clonotype showed up just a few times. The chain carries TRBV5-1 and TRBJ2-3; 7 bases align to TRBD1. Germline V gene lookup returns CDR1 SGHRS and CDR2 YFSETQ. The CDR3 is 15 amino acids. With 2 bases clipped from V and 1 base from J, the junction kept 4 bases outside the gene matches. This CDR3 is CASSLNGQGTDTQYF. The CDR3, as DNA: TGCGCCAGCAGCTTAAATGGACAGGGCACAGATACGCAGTATTTT.

This clonotype was observed a handful of times. V usage is TRBV6-5 and J usage is TRBJ2-7; D ambiguous. Trimming removed 2 bases at V and 2 bases at J, with 10 bases between. This CDR3 contains 14 residues. CDR1 is MNHEY and CDR2 is SVGAGI in the germline V gene. The CDR3: CASSYGVGTYEQYF. The CDR3 DNA reads TGTGCCAGCAGTTACGGGGTAGGGACCTACGAGCAGTACTTC.

This clonotype occurred a few times. The chain recombines TRBV7-9 with TRBJ2-3; 8 bases match TRBD2. The CDR3 is 16 residues long. Germline V gene lookup returns CDR1 SEHNR and CDR2 FQNEAQ (reference sequence). V shed 7 bases, J shed 4 bases, and the junction held 13 bases outside the gene matches. The CDR3 DNA is TGTGCCAGCAAAAGACTGGGTAGCGGGATACCAGATACGCAGTATTTT. This sequence encodes CASKRLGSGIPDTQYF.